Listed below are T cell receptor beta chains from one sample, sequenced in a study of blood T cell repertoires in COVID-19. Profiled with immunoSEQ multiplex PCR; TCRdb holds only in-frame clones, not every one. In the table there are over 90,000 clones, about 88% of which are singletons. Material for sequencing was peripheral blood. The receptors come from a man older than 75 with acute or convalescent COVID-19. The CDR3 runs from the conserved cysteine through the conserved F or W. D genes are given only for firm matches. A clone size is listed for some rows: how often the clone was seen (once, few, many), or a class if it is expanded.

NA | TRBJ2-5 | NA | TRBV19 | CASSTQGGETQYF | TGTGCCAGTAGTACCCAGGGTGGGGAGACCCAGTACTTC
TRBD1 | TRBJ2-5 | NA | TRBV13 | CASSLRQGGETQYF | TGTGCCAGCAGCTTAAGACAGGGGGGGGAGACCCAGTACTTC
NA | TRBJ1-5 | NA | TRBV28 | CASSSGGNQPQHF | TGTGCCAGCAGTTCGGGAGGCAATCAGCCCCAGCATTTT
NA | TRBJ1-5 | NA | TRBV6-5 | CASEGDQPQHF | TGTGCCAGCGAGGGGGATCAGCCCCAGCATTTT
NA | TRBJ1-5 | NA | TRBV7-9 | CASSLGGPGEQPQHF | TGTGCCAGCAGCTTAGGAGGGCCAGGGGAACAGCCCCAGCATTTT
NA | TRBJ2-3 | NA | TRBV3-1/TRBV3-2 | CASSQESRGATDTQYF | TGTGCCAGCAGCCAAGAGTCCCGGGGGGCCACAGATACGCAGTATTTT
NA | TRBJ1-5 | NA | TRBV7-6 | CASSLGEGQPQHF | TGTGCCAGCAGCTTAGGGGAGGGTCAGCCCCAGCATTTT
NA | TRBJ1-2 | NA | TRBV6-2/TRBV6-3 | CASSRGTGDYGYTF | TGTGCCAGCAGTCGCGGGACGGGCGACTATGGCTACACCTTC
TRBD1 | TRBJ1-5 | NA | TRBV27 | CASSLLRTGDQPQHF | TGTGCCAGCAGTCTCCTCCGGACAGGGGATCAGCCCCAGCATTTT
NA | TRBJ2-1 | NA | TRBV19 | CASTPERVRYNEQFF | TGTGCCAGTACCCCCGAGCGGGTTAGGTACAATGAGCAGTTCTTC
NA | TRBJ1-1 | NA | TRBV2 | CASSDPRRREGTEAFF | TGTGCCAGCAGTGACCCTAGGCGTCGGGAGGGCACTGAAGCTTTCTTT
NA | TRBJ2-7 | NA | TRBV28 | CASSLMLRNYEQYF | TGTGCCAGCAGTTTAATGCTCAGAAACTACGAGCAGTACTTC
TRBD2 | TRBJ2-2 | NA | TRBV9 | CASSVSSGKVTGELFF | TGTGCCAGCAGCGTCTCTAGCGGGAAGGTAACCGGGGAGCTGTTTTTT
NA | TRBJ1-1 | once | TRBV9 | CASSVDQVVTEAFF | TGTGCCAGCAGCGTAGACCAGGTCGTTACCGAAGCTTTCTTT
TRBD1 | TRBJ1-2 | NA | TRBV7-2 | CASSASTGEGVYGYTF | TGTGCCAGCAGCGCATCGACAGGGGAGGGGGTCTATGGCTACACCTTC
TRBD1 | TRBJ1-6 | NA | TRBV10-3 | CAISVDRGLSPLHF | TGTGCTATCAGTGTTGACAGGGGGCTTTCACCCCTCCACTTT
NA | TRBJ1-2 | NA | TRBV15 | CATSRGSGDGYTF | TGTGCCACCAGCAGAGGGTCAGGGGATGGCTACACCTTC
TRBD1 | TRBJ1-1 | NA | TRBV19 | CASSPTGVDTEAFF | TGTGCCAGTAGTCCGACAGGGGTGGACACTGAAGCTTTCTTT
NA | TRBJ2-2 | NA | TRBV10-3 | CATRQPTGELFF | TGTGCCACTAGACAGCCCACCGGGGAGCTGTTTTTT
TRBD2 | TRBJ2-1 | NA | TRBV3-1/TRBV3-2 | CASSPYSSQGLAGSYNEQFF | TGTGCCAGCAGCCCCTACTCGTCCCAGGGACTAGCGGGATCCTACAATGAGCAGTTCTTC
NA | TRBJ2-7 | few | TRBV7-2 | CASSLALKGAQYEQYF | TGTGCCAGCAGCTTAGCGCTTAAGGGAGCCCAGTACGAGCAGTACTTC
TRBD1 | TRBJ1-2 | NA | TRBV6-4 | CASSELLRGLDYGYTF | TGTGCCAGCAGCGAACTCTTAAGGGGGCTAGACTATGGCTACACCTTC
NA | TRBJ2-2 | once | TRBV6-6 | CASSHGTDDTGELFF | TGTGCCAGCAGTCATGGGACTGATGACACCGGGGAGCTGTTTTTT
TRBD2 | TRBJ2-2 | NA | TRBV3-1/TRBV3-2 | CASSPGGLAGVGELFF | TGTGCCAGCAGCCCGGGAGGTCTAGCGGGAGTCGGGGAGCTGTTTTTT
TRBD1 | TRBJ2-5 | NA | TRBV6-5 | CASRPGGVETQYF | TGTGCCAGCAGGCCAGGGGGCGTGGAGACCCAGTACTTC
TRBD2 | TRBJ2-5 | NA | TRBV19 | CASSRWAGVQETQYF | TGTGCCAGTAGTCGTTGGGCGGGAGTACAGGAGACCCAGTACTTC
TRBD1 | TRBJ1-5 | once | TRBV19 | CASTEGAWGNQPQHF | TGTGCCAGTACCGAGGGGGCATGGGGTAATCAGCCCCAGCATTTT
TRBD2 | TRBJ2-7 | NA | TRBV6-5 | CASRRAGVTHEQYF | TGTGCCAGCAGGCGAGCGGGAGTAACTCACGAGCAGTACTTC
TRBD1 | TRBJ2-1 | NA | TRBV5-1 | CASSSGQGSYNEQFF | TGCGCCAGCAGCTCGGGACAGGGGTCCTACAATGAGCAGTTCTTC
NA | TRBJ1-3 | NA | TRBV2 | CASSEAPTGYPGNTIYF | TGTGCCAGCAGTGAAGCGCCGACAGGATATCCTGGAAACACCATATATTTT
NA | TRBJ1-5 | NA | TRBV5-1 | CASSLDPDSSNQPQHF | TGCGCCAGCAGCTTGGACCCTGACAGTAGCAATCAGCCCCAGCATTTT
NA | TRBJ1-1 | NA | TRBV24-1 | CATHGGGEAFF | TGTGCCACCCATGGGGGCGGTGAAGCTTTCTTT
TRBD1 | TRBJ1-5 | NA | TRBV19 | CASSKRGTGESNQPQHF | TGTGCCAGTAGTAAACGCGGGACAGGGGAAAGCAATCAGCCCCAGCATTTT
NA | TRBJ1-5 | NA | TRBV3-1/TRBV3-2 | CASSQDTINQPQHF | TGTGCCAGCAGCCAAGATACAATTAATCAGCCCCAGCATTTT
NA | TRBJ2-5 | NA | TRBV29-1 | CSVISGTQYF | TGCAGCGTTATCTCGGGGACCCAGTACTTC
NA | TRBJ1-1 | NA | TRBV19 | CASMGGGTEAFF | TGTGCCAGTATGGGGGGAGGCACTGAAGCTTTCTTT
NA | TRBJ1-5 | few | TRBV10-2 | CASSGSLNQPQHF | TGCGCCAGCAGTGGAAGCCTCAATCAGCCCCAGCATTTT
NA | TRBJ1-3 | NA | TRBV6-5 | CASRLLGSGNTIYF | TGTGCCAGCAGACTATTAGGATCTGGAAACACCATATATTTT
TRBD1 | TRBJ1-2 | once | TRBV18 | CASSPSRDRGRNYGYTF | TGTGCCAGCTCACCGTCTCGGGACAGGGGGCGCAACTATGGCTACACCTTC
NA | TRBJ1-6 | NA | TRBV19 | CASSNRDSGSPLHF | TGTGCCAGTAGTAACCGGGACTCTGGTTCACCCCTCCACTTT
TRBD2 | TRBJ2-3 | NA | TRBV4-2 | CASSLLAENTQYF | TGTGCCAGCAGCCTACTAGCGGAAAATACGCAGTATTTT
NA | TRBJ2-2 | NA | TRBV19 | CASSISSRMADQYTGELFF | TGTGCCAGTAGTATTAGCTCTCGTATGGCAGACCAATACACCGGGGAGCTGTTTTTT
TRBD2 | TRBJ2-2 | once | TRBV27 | CASLPLLAGVGTGELFF | TGTGCCAGCCTTCCTCTCCTAGCGGGAGTTGGCACCGGGGAGCTGTTTTTT
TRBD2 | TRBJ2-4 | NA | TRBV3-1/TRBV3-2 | CASSQGTSGRAGKNIQYF | TGTGCCAGCAGCCAAGGGACTAGCGGGAGGGCCGGGAAAAACATTCAGTACTTC
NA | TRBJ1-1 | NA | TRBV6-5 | CASSTPGVGNTEAFF | TGTGCCAGCAGTACCCCAGGGGTTGGGAACACTGAAGCTTTCTTT
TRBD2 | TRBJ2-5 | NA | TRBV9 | CASSVASGKVPRYF | TGTGCCAGCAGCGTAGCTAGCGGGAAGGTCCCCCGGTACTTC
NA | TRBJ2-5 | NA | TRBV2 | CASSPHTRGETQYF | TGTGCCAGCAGTCCACACACCAGAGGAGAGACCCAGTACTTC
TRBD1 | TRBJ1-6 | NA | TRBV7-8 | CASSLGPGQGSPLHF | TGTGCCAGCAGCTTAGGGCCGGGACAGGGTTCACCCCTCCACTTT
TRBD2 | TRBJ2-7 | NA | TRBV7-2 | CASSLVSGLASYEQYF | TGTGCCAGCAGCTTAGTCTCTGGACTAGCCTCCTACGAGCAGTACTTC
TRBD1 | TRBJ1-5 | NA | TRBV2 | CASSEPGQGAGQPQHF | TGTGCCAGCAGCGAACCGGGACAGGGGGCCGGTCAGCCCCAGCATTTT
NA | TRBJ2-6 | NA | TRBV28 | CASSPSDSGANVLTF | TGTGCCAGCAGTCCAAGCGATTCTGGGGCCAACGTCCTGACTTTC
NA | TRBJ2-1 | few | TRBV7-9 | CASSFRDFDEQFF | TGTGCCAGCAGCTTCCGGGACTTCGATGAGCAGTTCTTC
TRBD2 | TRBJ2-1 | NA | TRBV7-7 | CASSNLGGTSVGEQFF | TGTGCTAGCAGCAACCTAGGAGGGACTAGCGTGGGTGAGCAGTTCTTC
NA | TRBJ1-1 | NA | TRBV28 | CASSPPGTQGNAEAFF | TGTGCCAGCAGTCCCCCGGGGACACAGGGCAACGCTGAAGCTTTCTTT
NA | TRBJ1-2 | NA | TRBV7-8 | CASSPPGSHRGGYTF | TGTGCCAGCAGCCCCCCGGGATCTCACCGGGGTGGCTACACCTTC
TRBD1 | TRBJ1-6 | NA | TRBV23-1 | CASIRQGEEGSPLHF | TGCGCCAGCATCCGACAGGGGGAAGAAGGTTCACCCCTCCACTTT
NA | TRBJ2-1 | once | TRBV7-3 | CASRGPTGNNEQFF | TGTGCCAGCAGGGGTCCTACCGGGAACAATGAGCAGTTCTTC
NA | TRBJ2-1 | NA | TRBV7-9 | CASALPLRGVNEQFF | TGTGCCAGCGCTCTTCCCCTTCGGGGAGTCAATGAGCAGTTCTTC
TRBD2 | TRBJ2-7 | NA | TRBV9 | CASSVGAGVAYEQYF | TGTGCCAGCAGCGTAGGAGCGGGAGTCGCCTACGAGCAGTACTTC
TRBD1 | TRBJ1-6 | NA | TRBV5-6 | CASSLRDRNSPLHF | TGTGCCAGCAGCTTGCGGGACAGGAATTCACCCCTCCACTTT